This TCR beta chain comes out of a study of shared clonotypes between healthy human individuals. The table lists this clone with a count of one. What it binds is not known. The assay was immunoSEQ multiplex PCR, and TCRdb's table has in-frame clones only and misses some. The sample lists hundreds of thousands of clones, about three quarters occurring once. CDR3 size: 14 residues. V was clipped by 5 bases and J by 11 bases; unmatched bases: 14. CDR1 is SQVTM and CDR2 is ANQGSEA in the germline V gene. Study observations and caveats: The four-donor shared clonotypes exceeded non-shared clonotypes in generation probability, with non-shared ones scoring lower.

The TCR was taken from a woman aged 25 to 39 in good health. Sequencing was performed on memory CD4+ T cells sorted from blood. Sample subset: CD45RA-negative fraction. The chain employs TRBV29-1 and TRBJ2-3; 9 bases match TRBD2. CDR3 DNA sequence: TGCAGCGTTATCGGTCTAGCGGGAAAGGGAGGGCAGTATTTT. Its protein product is CSVIGLAGKGGQYF.